This T cell receptor (beta chain) was observed in a study of T cell responses to AZD1222 COVID-19 vaccine (dated by TCRdb to about 2021). About the full investigation: Because spike-specific TCR depth and breadth did not differ between the two schedules, AZD1222 recipients who got a second dose at roughly 4 weeks were pooled with those who got a second dose at roughly 12 weeks. TCR sequencing was performed for 230 to 250 trial participants, of whom about 200 were given two doses of AZD1222 and 26 were given two doses of MenACWY control vaccine. Enrollment into the trials was organized by age into subgroups of 18-55, 56-69 and 70-plus years, and those subgroups contained about 150, 27 and 61 TCR-sequenced participants, respectively.

General findings and caveats noted by the study authors: Vaccine-associated CD4 TCRs spanned the whole spike protein, with dominant responses in regions 160-218 and 743-854. Reportedly, almost half of the unique spike-specific TCRs recognized epitopes lying outside the regions that are mutated in the B.1.351 and B.1.1.7 variants. Participants were mostly white British and included more females than males, and it was suggested by the authors that clonal diversity may have been underestimated. After two AZD1222 doses, spike-specific TCR breadth and depth were significantly higher than at day 0 and than in MenACWY recipients. Conclusions about previously exposed vaccinees were limited because only six AZD1222 recipients were SARS-CoV-2 seropositive at baseline. The 56-69-year group was small, and its depth increase did not reach significance, likely because of low power. Because no day 14 peak-response samples were available, the repertoires could be characterized only after the peak T cell response.

The CDR3 regions of human TCRbeta chains were subjected to immunosequencing. Turning to the authors' computational methods: TCRs in the repertoires were compared against a reference library of SARS-CoV-2-specific TCRs that had been generated with the MIRA antigen-specificity platform. Breadth was defined as the fraction of unique TCRs that were SARS-CoV-2-associated, and depth was defined as the fraction of total T cells that were SARS-CoV-2-associated. Using the MIRA data, every spike-specific TCR was mapped to the spike region that the TCR reacted to and assigned to either a CD4 or a CD8 class. Log10-transformed breadth and depth values were compared by one-way ANOVA with Sidak's multiple comparisons tests. In TCRdb, the immuneACCESS table is reduced to in-frame sequences with V and J assigned. These tables do not hold every clone; where another copy was compared, an unresolved V gene accounts for under half, and the others remain unexplained. V, J and clone size reflect that table, while D and trimming were determined from the DNA. The sample contains about 120,000 clones, roughly 87% of them found a single time. The top ten clones comprise around 7.5% of the sample.

Details on this clone: The antigen this receptor binds is unknown. Nothing much larger sits one base from this clone, and base qualities are not available.

The time point label of this sample denotes: baseline before first vaccination. Samples from vaccinated people were obtained from the UK trials COV001 and COV002, which included a single-blind randomized controlled phase 2/3 trial of AZD1222 (ChAdOx1 nCoV-19) in healthy adults. For TCRbeta chain sequencing, PBMC samples from trial participants were taken at day 0 and at day 28 after the second dose. From the cysteine up to the phenylalanine, the CDR3 has a length of 13 residues. Of all the DNA, just the CDR3 is kept, 39 bases in frame from base 1. The germline V gene provides CDR1 SGHTA and CDR2 FQGTGA. At the junction V is shortened by 3 bases and J by 3 bases, with 9 bases in between.

Here the sequenced sample was peripheral blood, taken on day 0 of AZD1222 vaccination. This TCR came from an adult in good health. The sequence links TRBV7-3 to TRBJ2-7; TRBD2 is a possible D gene, resting on 6 matching bases. The DNA reads as follows: TGTGCCAGCAGCTTTCGGGGGAACTACGAGCAGTACTTC. The resulting protein is CASSFRGNYEQYF.